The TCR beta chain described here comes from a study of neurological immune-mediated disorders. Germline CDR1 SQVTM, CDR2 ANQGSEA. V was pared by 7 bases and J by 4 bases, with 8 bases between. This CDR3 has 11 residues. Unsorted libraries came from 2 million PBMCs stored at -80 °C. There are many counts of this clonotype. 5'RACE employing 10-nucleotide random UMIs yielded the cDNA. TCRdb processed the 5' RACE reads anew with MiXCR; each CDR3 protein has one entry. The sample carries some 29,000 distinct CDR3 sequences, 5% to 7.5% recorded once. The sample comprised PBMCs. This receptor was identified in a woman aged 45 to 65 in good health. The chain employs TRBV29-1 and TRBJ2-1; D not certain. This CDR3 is CSGTVYNEQFF. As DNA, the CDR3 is TGCAGCGGTACAGTATACAATGAGCAGTTCTTC.